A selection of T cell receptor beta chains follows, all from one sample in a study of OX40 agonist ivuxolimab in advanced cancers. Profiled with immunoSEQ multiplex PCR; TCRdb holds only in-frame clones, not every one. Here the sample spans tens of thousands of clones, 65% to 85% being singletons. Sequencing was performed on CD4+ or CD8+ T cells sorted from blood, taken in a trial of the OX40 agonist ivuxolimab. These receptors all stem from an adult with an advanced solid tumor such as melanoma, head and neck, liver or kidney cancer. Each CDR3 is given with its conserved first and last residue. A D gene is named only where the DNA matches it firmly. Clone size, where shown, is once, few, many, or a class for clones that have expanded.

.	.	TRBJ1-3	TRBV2	CARWGSPDSGNTIYF	TGTGCCAGGTGGGGCAGTCCAGATTCTGGAAACACCATATATTTT
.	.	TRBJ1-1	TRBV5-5	CASSLGQSRVMNTEAFF	TGTGCCAGCAGCTTAGGGCAGAGCCGCGTCATGAACACTGAAGCTTTCTTT
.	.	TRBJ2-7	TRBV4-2	CASSLQLGYEQYF	TGTGCCAGCAGCCTGCAACTAGGCTACGAGCAGTACTTC
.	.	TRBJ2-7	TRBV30	CACLRAVDEQYF	TGTGCCTGCCTGCGGGCCGTAGACGAGCAGTACTTC
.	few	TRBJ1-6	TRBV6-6	CASSDPSRNLHF	TGTGCCAGCAGCGACCCCTCCCGAAATCTCCACTTT
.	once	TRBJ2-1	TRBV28	CATQLGAVPSGRRNEQFF	TGTGCCACTCAGCTCGGGGCAGTACCCTCGGGTAGACGGAATGAGCAGTTCTTC
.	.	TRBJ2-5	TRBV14	CASSRLFKGGQETQYF	TGTGCCAGCAGCCGCCTTTTTAAGGGGGGACAAGAGACCCAGTACTTC
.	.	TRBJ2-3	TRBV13	CASSFGGTDTQYF	TGTGCCAGCAGCTTTGGGGGCACAGATACGCAGTATTTT
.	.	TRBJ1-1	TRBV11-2	CASSLRRQAEAFF	TGTGCCAGCAGCTTACGAAGACAGGCAGAAGCTTTCTTT
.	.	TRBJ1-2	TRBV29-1	CSAEGYGYTF	TGCAGCGCCGAAGGCTATGGCTACACCTTC
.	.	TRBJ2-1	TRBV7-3	CASSSRADNEQFF	TGTGCCAGCAGCTCCCGGGCAGACAATGAGCAGTTCTTC
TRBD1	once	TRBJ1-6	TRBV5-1	CASSSTGGPISPLHF	TGCGCCAGCAGCTCGACAGGGGGACCGATTTCACCCCTCCACTTT
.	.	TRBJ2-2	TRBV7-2	CASSLVAGGYTGELFF	TGTGCCAGCAGCTTAGTCGCCGGAGGGTACACCGGGGAGCTGTTTTTT
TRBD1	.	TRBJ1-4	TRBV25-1	CASSDGGTGGVTNEKLFF	TGTGCCAGCAGTGATGGGGGGACAGGGGGCGTCACTAATGAAAAACTGTTTTTT
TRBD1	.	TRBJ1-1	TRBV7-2	CASSLDRAVTEAFF	TGTGCCAGCAGCTTGGACAGGGCCGTGACTGAAGCTTTCTTT
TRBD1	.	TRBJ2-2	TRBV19	CATRTGLTGELFF	TGTGCCACCAGGACAGGGTTGACCGGGGAGCTGTTTTTT
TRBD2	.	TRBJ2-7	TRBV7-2	CASSLVRTSVYEQYF	TGTGCCAGCAGCTTAGTTCGGACTAGCGTCTACGAGCAGTACTTC
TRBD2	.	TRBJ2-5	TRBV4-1	CASSRGTRLAGETQYF	TGCGCCAGCAGCCGTGGGACGAGACTAGCGGGAGAGACCCAGTACTTC
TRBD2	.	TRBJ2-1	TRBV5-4	CASSQGLAGDNEQFF	TGTGCCAGCAGCCAGGGACTAGCGGGAGACAATGAGCAGTTCTTC
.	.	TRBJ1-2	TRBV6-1	CASSAQGTNYGYTF	TGTGCCAGCAGTGCACAGGGTACTAACTATGGCTACACCTTC
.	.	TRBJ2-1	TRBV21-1	CASSKPATSFYNEQFF	TGTGCCAGCAGCAAGCCTGCCACTAGCTTTTACAATGAGCAGTTCTTC
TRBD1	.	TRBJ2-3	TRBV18	CASSWAGGPSTDTQYF	TGTGCCAGCTCATGGGCAGGGGGCCCCAGCACAGATACGCAGTATTTT
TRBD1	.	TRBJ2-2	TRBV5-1	CASSFLTGGPGELFF	TGCGCCAGCAGCTTCCTGACAGGGGGGCCCGGGGAGCTGTTTTTT
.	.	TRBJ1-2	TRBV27	CASSLGPGVGYTF	TGTGCCAGCAGTTTGGGGCCAGGGGTGGGCTACACCTTC
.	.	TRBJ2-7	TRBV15	CATSTQLAPYEQYF	TGTGCCACCAGCACCCAGCTAGCCCCATACGAGCAGTACTTC
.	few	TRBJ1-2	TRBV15	CATSREAGRNYGYTF	TGTGCCACCAGCAGAGAGGCAGGGCGTAACTATGGCTACACCTTC
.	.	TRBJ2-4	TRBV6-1	CASGKTGAVGIQYF	TGTGCCAGCGGGAAAACGGGGGCGGTCGGCATTCAGTACTTC
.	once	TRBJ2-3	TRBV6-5	CASSARGDTQYF	TGTGCCAGCAGTGCCCGGGGGGATACGCAGTATTTT
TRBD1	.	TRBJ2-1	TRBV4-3	CASSQDRDSYNEQFF	TGCGCCAGCAGCCAGGACAGGGATTCCTACAATGAGCAGTTCTTC
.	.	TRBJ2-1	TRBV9	CASTPGGGNEQFF	TGTGCCAGCACTCCAGGAGGAGGCAATGAGCAGTTCTTC
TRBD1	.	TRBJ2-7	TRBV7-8	CASSLTPNPLQGASYEQYF	TGTGCCAGCAGCTTAACCCCCAACCCCCTACAGGGGGCCTCCTACGAGCAGTACTTC
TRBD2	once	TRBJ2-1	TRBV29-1	CSVEPSGSTNEQFF	TGCAGCGTTGAACCTAGCGGGAGTACGAATGAGCAGTTCTTC
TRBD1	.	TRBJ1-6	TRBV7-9	CASSLWTGNNSPLHF	TGTGCCAGCAGCCTTTGGACAGGGAATAATTCACCCCTCCACTTT
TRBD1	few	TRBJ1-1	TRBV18	CASSSLQGQRRGAFF	TGTGCCAGCTCATCATTACAGGGACAGCGAAGAGGGGCTTTCTTT
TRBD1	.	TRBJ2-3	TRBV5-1	CASSSDRGSTQYF	TGCGCCAGCAGTTCGGACAGGGGATCAACTCAGTATTTT
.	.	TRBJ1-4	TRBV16	CASSQGTATNEKLFF	TGTGCCAGCAGCCAGGGTACAGCGACTAATGAAAAACTGTTTTTT
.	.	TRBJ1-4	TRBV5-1	CASSLEVAGGSEKLFF	TGCGCCAGCAGCTTGGAGGTCGCGGGAGGTTCCGAAAAACTGTTTTTT
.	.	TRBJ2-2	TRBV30	CAWTEGSTGELFF	TGTGCCTGGACTGAGGGTTCCACCGGGGAGCTGTTTTTT
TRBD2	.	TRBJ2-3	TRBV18	CASSPREADTQYF	TGTGCCAGCTCACCCCGGGAGGCAGATACGCAGTATTTT
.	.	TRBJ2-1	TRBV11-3	CASSRTYNEQFF	TGTGCCAGCAGCCGGACATACAATGAGCAGTTCTTC
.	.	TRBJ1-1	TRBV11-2	CASSLVGGTEAFF	TGTGCCAGCAGCTTAGTGGGCGGGACTGAAGCTTTCTTT
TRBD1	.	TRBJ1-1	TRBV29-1	CSVGVGQGPTEAFF	TGCAGCGTTGGAGTCGGACAGGGCCCCACTGAAGCTTTCTTT
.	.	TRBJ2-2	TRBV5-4	CASSLDTSAGELFF	TGTGCCAGCAGCCTGGACACGTCCGCCGGGGAGCTGTTTTTT
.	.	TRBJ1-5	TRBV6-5	CASSPPGFDQPQHF	TGTGCCAGCAGTCCACCCGGGTTCGATCAGCCCCAGCATTTT
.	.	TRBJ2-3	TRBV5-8	CASRTEEDTQYF	TGTGCCAGCAGAACCGAGGAAGATACGCAGTATTTT
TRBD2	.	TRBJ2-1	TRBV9	CASSVTSGYNEQFF	TGTGCCAGCAGCGTAACTAGCGGTTACAATGAGCAGTTCTTC